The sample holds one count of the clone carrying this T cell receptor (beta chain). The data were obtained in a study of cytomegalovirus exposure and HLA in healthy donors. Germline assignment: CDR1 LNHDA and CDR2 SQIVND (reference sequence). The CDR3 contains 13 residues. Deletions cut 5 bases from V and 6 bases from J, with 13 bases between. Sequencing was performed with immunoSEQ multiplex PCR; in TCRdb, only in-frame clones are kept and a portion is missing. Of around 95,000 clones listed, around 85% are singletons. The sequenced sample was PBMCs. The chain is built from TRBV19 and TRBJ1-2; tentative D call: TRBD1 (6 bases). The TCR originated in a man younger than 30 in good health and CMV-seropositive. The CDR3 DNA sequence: TGTGCCAGTAGTCCCGGACAGACGAATGGCTACACCTTC. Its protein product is CASSPGQTNGYTF.